This T cell receptor (beta chain) was captured by sequencing in a study of cytomegalovirus exposure and HLA in healthy donors. Vbeta (60) and Jbeta (13) primers were used in the PCR. The table came from immunoSEQ multiplex PCR; TCRdb's copy has only in-frame clones and leaves some out. The table records 190,000 or so clones, under 85% of them present only once. This clone was seen a handful of times. In germline, CDR1 is MNHNS, CDR2 SASEGT. This CDR3 comprises 13 residues. Trimming shortened V by 6 bases and J by 4 bases, and 9 bases separated the two germline ends. The sequence was obtained from a middle-aged man in good health and CMV-seronegative. The chain has TRBV6-1 and TRBJ1-4, with a weak D call TRBD1 (5 bases). Input material: PBMCs. CDR3 loop: CASRGDFNEKLFF. DNA of the CDR3: TGTGCCAGCAGGGGGGACTTTAATGAAAAACTGTTTTTT.